This TCR beta chain was observed in a study of T-cell reconstitution after alpha-beta-depleted transplantation in children. The authors prepared the TCRbeta library with unique molecular identifiers. TCRdb recomputed calls from the PCR reads with MiXCR, one row per CDR3 protein. This sample has about 300,000 distinct CDR3 sequences; roughly 7.8% occur once, and the top ten carry approximately 9.1%. Study findings and constraints: Hyperexpanded clones declined; after one year, newly produced T cells mostly supplied diversity. The origin of high day-60 TCRbeta diversity in some patients lay in surviving recipient T cells and thymic progenitors.

This clonotype occurred many times. Its antigen remains unknown. Trimming cost V 0 bases and J 3 bases; bases outside gene matches: 9. The CDR3 spans 17 residues. The germline V gene encodes CDR1 SGHRS and CDR2 YFSETQ. This sample comprised peripheral blood, obtained 360 days after TCRalphabeta/CD19-depleted stem cell transplant. The chain couples TRBV5-1 to TRBJ2-7, with 10 nucleotides matching TRBD2. This receptor was obtained from a female patient between 2 and 15 years old who had a stem cell transplant for Fanconi anemia, so the T cells may come from the graft donor. The CDR3 sequence: CASSLGVIAGGYYEQYF. The CDR3 nucleotides read TGCGCCAGCAGCTTGGGGGTGATAGCGGGAGGCTACTACGAGCAGTACTTC.